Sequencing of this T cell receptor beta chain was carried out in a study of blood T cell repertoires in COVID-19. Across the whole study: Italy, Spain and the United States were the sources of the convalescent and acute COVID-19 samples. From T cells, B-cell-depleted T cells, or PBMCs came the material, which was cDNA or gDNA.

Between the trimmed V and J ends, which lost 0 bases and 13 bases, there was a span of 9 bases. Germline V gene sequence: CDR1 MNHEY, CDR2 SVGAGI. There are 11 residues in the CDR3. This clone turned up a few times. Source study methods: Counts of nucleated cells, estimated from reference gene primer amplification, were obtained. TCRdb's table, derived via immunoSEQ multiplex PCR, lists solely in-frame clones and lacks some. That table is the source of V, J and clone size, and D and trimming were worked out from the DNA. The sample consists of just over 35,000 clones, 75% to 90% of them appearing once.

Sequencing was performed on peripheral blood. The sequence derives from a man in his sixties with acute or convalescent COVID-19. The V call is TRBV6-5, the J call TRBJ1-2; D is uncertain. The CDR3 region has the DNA TGTGCCAGCAGTTACTCGGGCTACACCACCTTC. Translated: CASSYSGYTTF.